A selection of T cell receptor beta chains follows, all from one sample in a study of CD8 T cells in ankylosing spondylitis. TCRdb fed the 5' RACE reads into MiXCR, producing one record per CDR3 protein. Of fewer than 250,000 distinct CDR3 sequences listed, 8% to 11% were seen once; the top ten hold 2.6%. Sequenced material: blood, either unsorted or a sorted T cell fraction (not recorded which). The source is a male donor with ankylosing spondylitis or in good health (not recorded which). CDR3s include the opening cysteine and the closing phenylalanine or tryptophan. A D gene is named only where the DNA matches it firmly. Rows give clone size only sometimes, using once, few, many, or a class for an expanded clone.

J gene,D gene,V gene,clone size,CDR3 protein,CDR3 DNA
TRBJ2-7,TRBD2,TRBV3-1,many,CASSLGTTGEQYF,TGTGCCAGCAGCCTAGGGACTACGGGGGAGCAGTACTTC
TRBJ2-1,.,TRBV7-2,many,CASTIRAPGREQFF,TGTGCCAGCACCATCCGGGCCCCCGGTAGGGAGCAGTTCTTC
TRBJ2-3,.,TRBV5-5,few,CASSLTRSDTQYF,TGTGCCAGCAGCTTGACAAGGAGCGATACGCAGTATTTT
TRBJ2-1,.,TRBV4-1,many,CASSPPLWRANEQFF,TGCGCCAGCAGCCCCCCCTTGTGGAGGGCCAATGAGCAGTTCTTC
TRBJ2-7,.,TRBV5-1,few,CASREGISYEQYF,TGCGCCAGCAGAGAAGGTATCTCCTACGAGCAGTACTTC
TRBJ1-2,.,TRBV5-5,.,CASSLLDPGGYGYTF,TGTGCCAGCAGCCTATTGGACCCCGGGGGTTATGGCTACACCTTC
TRBJ2-1,.,TRBV4-1,few,CASSQGRDPSYNEQFF,TGCGCCAGCAGCCAAGGACGGGACCCTTCCTACAATGAGCAGTTCTTC
TRBJ2-5,.,TRBV7-9,.,CASSRPGGETQYF,TGTGCCAGCAGCCGCCCCGGGGGAGAGACCCAGTACTTC
TRBJ2-7,.,TRBV5-1,.,CASSPRGGKSYEQYF,TGCGCCAGCAGCCCTCGTGGGGGCAAGTCCTACGAGCAGTACTTC
TRBJ2-1,TRBD1,TRBV5-1,many,CASSSRDRGHNEQFF,TGCGCCAGCAGCTCCCGGGACAGGGGCCACAATGAGCAGTTCTTC
TRBJ2-1,TRBD2,TRBV27,many,CASSLGGIPYNEQFF,TGTGCCAGCAGTTTGGGGGGGATCCCCTACAATGAGCAGTTCTTC
TRBJ1-5,.,TRBV10-3,many,CASSKGGSNQPQHF,TGTGCCTCCTCAAAGGGCGGGAGCAATCAGCCCCAGCATTTT
TRBJ2-2,.,TRBV11-1,.,CASSLRGAPRTGELFF,TGTGCCAGCAGCTTAAGGGGGGCCCCGCGTACCGGGGAGCTGTTTTTT
TRBJ1-2,.,TRBV7-2,few,CASSSPRGELYGYTF,TGTGCCAGCAGCTCCCCGCGGGGGGAACTCTATGGCTACACCTTC
TRBJ1-4,TRBD1,TRBV5-1,.,CASSSLGDRGEKLFF,TGCGCCAGCAGCAGCCTAGGGGACAGGGGTGAAAAACTGTTTTTT
TRBJ1-2,.,TRBV29-1,few,CSVGINYGYTF,TGCAGCGTTGGGATTAACTATGGCTACACCTTC
TRBJ2-1,TRBD2,TRBV7-9,few,CASSPGTSGEQFF,TGTGCCAGCAGCCCCGGGACTAGCGGTGAGCAGTTCTTC
TRBJ2-2,TRBD2,TRBV24-1,many,CATSEPSGAGGTGELFF,TGTGCCACCAGTGAGCCTAGCGGGGCAGGCGGTACCGGGGAGCTGTTTTTT
TRBJ2-3,.,TRBV25-1,many,CASSSSTDTQYF,TGTGCCAGCTCCTCAAGCACAGATACGCAGTATTTT
TRBJ2-4,.,TRBV25-1,many,CASSVGSPGDIQYF,TGTGCCAGCAGCGTGGGGTCCCCTGGGGACATTCAGTACTTC
TRBJ2-3,TRBD1,TRBV23-1,.,CASSHPNDRGTGDTQYF,TGCGCCAGCAGTCATCCAAACGACAGGGGGACTGGAGATACGCAGTATTTT
TRBJ1-1,TRBD1,TRBV12-5,many,CASGTNRDSRYLGAEAFF,TGTGCTAGTGGAACCAACCGGGACAGTCGTTATCTAGGGGCTGAAGCTTTCTTT
TRBJ1-1,.,TRBV7-9,few,CASSSGFEAFF,TGTGCCAGCAGCTCAGGGTTTGAAGCTTTCTTT
TRBJ2-1,TRBD2,TRBV7-2,many,CASSLVASGRANEQFF,TGTGCCAGCAGCTTAGTAGCTAGCGGGAGGGCCAATGAGCAGTTCTTC
TRBJ1-1,.,TRBV7-2,many,CASSLVGGLEEAFF,TGTGCCAGCAGCTTAGTAGGGGGGCTGGAGGAAGCTTTCTTT
TRBJ2-1,TRBD1,TRBV10-3,many,CAISTGDTYNEQFF,TGTGCCATCAGTACAGGGGATACCTACAATGAGCAGTTCTTC
TRBJ1-1,TRBD1,TRBV4-2,many,CASSQDKGAITAFF,TGTGCCAGCAGCCAAGATAAGGGGGCGATTACAGCTTTCTTT
TRBJ1-2,.,TRBV6-5,few,CASSSPRGRRDGYTF,TGTGCCAGCAGTTCCCCCCGGGGACGGAGGGATGGCTACACCTTC
TRBJ2-5,.,TRBV2,few,CASRDILQETQYF,TGTGCCAGCAGGGACATTCTACAAGAGACCCAGTACTTC
TRBJ2-3,TRBD2,TRBV3-1,many,CASSQASGAGSDTQYF,TGTGCCAGCAGCCAAGCTAGCGGGGCAGGATCAGATACGCAGTATTTT
TRBJ2-1,TRBD2,TRBV20-1,many,CSADHGTSVYNEQFF,TGCAGTGCCGACCACGGAACTAGCGTGTACAATGAGCAGTTCTTC
TRBJ1-2,.,TRBV6-5,many,CASSYGEGRKNGYTF,TGTGCCAGCAGTTACGGAGAGGGGAGAAAGAATGGCTACACCTTC
TRBJ2-3,TRBD2,TRBV5-1,many,CASSTGGGISTDTQYF,TGCGCCAGCAGCACTGGCGGGGGGATAAGCACAGATACGCAGTATTTT
TRBJ2-7,TRBD2,TRBV9,many,CASSVGREATYEQYF,TGTGCCAGCTCCGTCGGGCGGGAGGCGACCTACGAGCAGTACTTC
TRBJ2-1,.,TRBV20-1,.,CSARIRGPWTEQFF,TGCAGTGCTAGGATTCGGGGACCCTGGACTGAGCAGTTCTTC
TRBJ2-5,TRBD2,TRBV11-2,many,CASSLELAGGKETQYF,TGTGCCAGCAGCTTAGAGCTAGCGGGAGGGAAAGAGACCCAGTACTTC
TRBJ2-5,TRBD2,TRBV7-2,.,CASSASGGRLGETQYF,TGTGCCAGCAGCGCTAGCGGGGGCCGTCTGGGGGAGACCCAGTACTTC
TRBJ1-1,.,TRBV29-1,.,CSVDGTASMNTEAFF,TGCAGCGTTGACGGGACGGCCTCGATGAACACTGAAGCTTTCTTT
TRBJ2-5,.,TRBV6-5,.,CASSSDPPEREYF,TGTGCCAGCAGTTCGGACCCTCCCGAGCGGGAGTACTTC
TRBJ2-7,.,TRBV10-2,many,CASRSDGAAEQYF,TGCGCCAGCAGATCCGACGGGGCTGCCGAGCAGTACTTC
TRBJ2-7,.,TRBV25-1,many,CASSVGTEQYF,TGTGCCAGCAGTGTTGGCACCGAGCAGTACTTC